This TCR beta chain comes out of a study of shared clonotypes between healthy human individuals. This clone was seen many times. Its antigen remains unidentified. Study observations and caveats: Represented diversity (both genetic and exposure-history) was limited by the small number of donors.

The assay was carried out at the deep level. PBMC DNA, left unsorted, was sequenced on ten immunoSEQ deep assay plates. Produced via immunoSEQ multiplex PCR; TCRdb's table is partial and in-frame only. This table has more than 450,000 clones, about four fifths appearing once. The donor population consisted of healthy HIV-negative adults with no recent acute infections or vaccinations. The germline V gene encodes CDR1 SGHVS and CDR2 FQNEAQ. This CDR3 has 15 amino acids. Trimming left V 0 bases short and J 0 bases short, with 9 bases between. The TCR sequence derives from a woman in her forties in good health. Some clones in this sample may be carry-over from other donors' samples. This chain uses TRBV7-8 with TRBJ2-7; no firm D call. Sequencing used PBMCs. The DNA of the CDR3 is TGTGCCAGCAGCTTAGCGCCGGCTAACTCCTACGAGCAGTACTTC. Translation gives CASSLAPANSYEQYF. The full variable domain, with the rest looked up from reference TRBV7-8 and TRBJ2-7, is GAGVSQSPRYKVAKRGQDVALRCDPISGHVSLFWYQQALGQGPEFLTYFQNEAQLDKSGLPSDRFFAERPEGSVSTLKIQRTQQEDSAVYLCASSLAPANSYEQYFGPGTRLTVT.